This entry lists 5 T cell receptor beta chains sequenced from one sample in a study of cytomegalovirus exposure and HLA in healthy donors. It was with 60 Vbeta and 13 Jbeta primers that the PCR ran. Libraries were prepared by immunoSEQ multiplex PCR; TCRdb keeps only in-frame clonotypes and omits some of them. The sample shows approximately 45,000 clones, approximately 72% of them seen only once. The material sequenced was PBMCs. These receptors came from a woman aged 25-40 years in good health and CMV-seronegative.

V and J are TRBV6-1 and TRBJ1-5; D possibly corresponds to TRBD1 (5 bases). Trimming cost V 6 bases and J 0 bases, with 12 bases left between them. Germline V gives CDR1 MNHNS, CDR2 SASEGT. This CDR3 region has 15 residues. The CDR3 DNA is TGTGCCAGCAGCGAGACAGCTTATAGCAATCAGCCCCAGCATTTT. Amino acids: CASSETAYSNQPQHF.

This clone is categorized as medium-sized (0.01 to 0.1%). The chain combines TRBV6-1 with TRBJ1-1; 9 bases fit TRBD1. The V gene's germline CDR1 is MNHNS and CDR2 SASEGT. The V gene end was trimmed by 6 bases and the J gene end by 2 bases; junction bases not matched to a gene: 1. The CDR3 runs to 13 residues. CDR3 DNA sequence: TGTGCCAGCAGGACAGGGGGTAACACTGAAGCTTTCTTT. This codes for CASRTGGNTEAFF.

This clone has only a few counts. V gene TRBV5-5 combines with J gene TRBJ2-1; 14 positions match TRBD2. Germline V gives CDR1 SGHKS, CDR2 YYEKEE (reference sequence). V lost 3 bases, J lost 8 bases, and 1 base stayed unmatched. The CDR3 totals 14 residues. The CDR3 DNA reads TGTGCCAGCAGCTCGGGACTAGCGGGAGATGAGCAGTTCTTC. This sequence encodes CASSSGLAGDEQFF.

The rearrangement joins TRBV30 to TRBJ1-2; 8 nucleotides match TRBD1. Per the germline V gene, CDR1 is GTSNPN and CDR2 is SVGIG (reference sequence). V shed 1 base and J 2 bases; nucleotides not matched to a gene: 6. The CDR3 sequence is 15 residues long. CDR3 in DNA: TGTGCCTGGAGTGCAGGGACAGGAAGAAACTATGGCTACACCTTC. Translating gives CAWSAGTGRNYGYTF. Full variable domain (outside the CDR3, taken from reference TRBV30 and TRBJ1-2): SQTIHQWPATLVQPVGSPLSLECTVEGTSNPNLYWYRQAAGRGLQLLFYSVGIGQISSEVPQNLSASRPQDRQFILSSKKLLLSDSGFYLCAWSAGTGRNYGYTFGSGTRLTVV.

The chain recombines TRBV4-1 with TRBJ1-6; 10 nucleotides line up with TRBD1. The CDR3 runs to 15 residues. V dropped 4 bases and J dropped 9; count of bases not matched to a gene: 6. The germline CDR1 and CDR2 sequences are MGHRA and YSYEKL. CDR3 region: CASSPTGTGVSPLHF. CDR3 sequence (DNA): TGCGCCAGCAGCCCTACCGGGACAGGGGTTTCACCCCTCCACTTT.